Listed here is a single TCR beta chain. The data originate from a study of CD8 T cells in Susac syndrome. CDR3 length: 13 amino acids. The V end lost 3 bases, the J end lost 3 bases, and 7 bases lay between the germline ends. Germline V CDR1 and CDR2: SGHDT, YYEEEE. Sequencing targeted TCR beta in T cells from blood (CD8+ and CD4+). The multiple sclerosis controls were treatment-naive patients, and their relapsing-remitting disease was stable or active. Reverse transcription of roughly 0.45 to 1 ug RNA was performed with random hexamers. Amplification of TCR beta CDR3 used immunoSEQ multiplex PCR across 54 Vbeta and 13 Jbeta. TCRdb re-called the immunoSEQ multiplex PCR reads through MiXCR, storing one row per CDR3 protein. The sample holds 100,000 to 150,000 distinct CDR3 sequences, approximately 95% seen once.

The sample was CD8+ T cells from PBMCs. The sequence was collected from a human donor with multiple sclerosis. The chain couples TRBV5-6 to TRBJ1-5; possibly TRBD1 for D (5 bases). CDR3 coding DNA: TGTGCCAGCAGCTCAGGGAACAATCAGCCCCAGCATTTT. Its translation is CASSSGNNQPQHF. Variable domain in full (rest from reference TRBV5-6 and TRBJ1-5): DAGVTQSPTHLIKTRGQQVTLRCSPKSGHDTVSWYQQALGQGPQFIFQYYEEEERQRGNFPDRFSGHQFPNYSSELNVNALLLGDSALYLCASSSGNNQPQHFGDGTRLSIL.